Following are 26 T cell receptor beta chains from one sample sequenced in a study of T cell clonotyping in hematopoietic cell transplantation. Clones were sequenced by immunoSEQ multiplex PCR, and TCRdb holds only the in-frame ones, with some missing. Of around 11,000 clones listed, under 95% are singletons. The time point is: recipient sample about 28 days before transplant, after cytoreduction. The material sequenced was peripheral blood mononuclear cells, taken before stem cell transplant. The receptor set was obtained from a middle-aged woman with acute myeloid leukemia. Some clones in this sample may be carry-over from other donors' samples.

This clone occurred once. The rearrangement uses TRBV29-1 and TRBJ1-1; D is ambiguous. V lost 4 bases to trimming and J lost 2 bases, with 14 bases between them. The CDR3 contains 14 residues. Germline CDR1 SQVTM, CDR2 ANQGSEA. CDR3 protein: CSVVGGLRNTEAFF. In DNA, the CDR3 is TGCAGCGTTGTAGGCGGTTTAAGAAACACTGAAGCTTTCTTT.

This chain connects TRBV5-4 to TRBJ1-1; D remains ambiguous. Trimming left V 7 bases short and J 1 base short, with 17 bases between. Germline loops: CDR1 SGHNT, CDR2 YYREEE (reference sequence). The CDR3 totals 15 residues. CDR3 region: CASSTAGGSNTEAFF. In DNA, the CDR3 is TGTGCCAGCTCGACGGCAGGCGGATCGAACACTGAAGCTTTCTTT.

The rearrangement links TRBV2 to TRBJ2-1; 7 nucleotides agree with TRBD2. The CDR3 spans 15 residues. After removal of 2 bases from V and 4 bases from J, the junction contained 5 bases not matched to a gene. Germline V lookup: CDR1 SNHLY, CDR2 FYNNEI. The CDR3 DNA is TGTGCCAGCAGTGAAATTGGGGGGGGGTACAATGAGCAGTTCTTC. Its protein product is CASSEIGGGYNEQFF.

The chain recombines TRBV30 with TRBJ2-5; 11 bases are a match to TRBD2. V dropped 1 base and J dropped 3; count of bases not matched to a gene: 7. This CDR3 has 16 amino acids. CDR1 GTSNPN and CDR2 SVGIG come from the germline V gene (reference sequence). This CDR3 reads CAWSGRLAGTEETQYF. As DNA, the CDR3 is TGTGCCTGGAGTGGACGACTAGCGGGAACGGAAGAGACCCAGTACTTC.

This chain joins TRBV19 and TRBJ2-2, with a weak D call TRBD2 (6 bases). Looked up from germline, CDR1 is LNHDA and CDR2 is SQIVND (reference sequence). The V end was cut by 7 bases, the J end by 6 bases, with 15 bases between. The CDR3 length is 14 residues. The DNA for the CDR3 is TGTGCCAGTATCGCAGGCGGGAAGTCCGGGGAGCTGTTTTTT. It codes for CASIAGGKSGELFF.

The chain combines TRBV2 with TRBJ2-2; D perhaps matches TRBD1 (5 bases). V lost 3 bases to trimming and J lost 2 bases, with 16 bases between them. The CDR3 consists of 17 residues. The germline CDR1 and CDR2 sequences are SNHLY and FYNNEI. Here the CDR3 reads CASSEEGVRINTGELFF. CDR3 nucleotide sequence: TGTGCCAGCAGTGAGGAAGGGGTCAGGATTAACACCGGGGAGCTGTTTTTT.

The chain uses TRBV7-9 and TRBJ2-7; 14 bases fit TRBD2. The CDR3 spans 15 residues. Germline V lookup: CDR1 SEHNR, CDR2 FQNEAQ (reference sequence). V lost 5 bases to trimming and J lost 6 bases; unmatched junction nucleotides: 6. CDR3 residues: CASSPRLAGGVEQYF. CDR3 nucleotide sequence: TGTGCCAGCAGCCCTAGACTAGCGGGAGGGGTCGAGCAGTACTTC.

The CDR3: CASSQRDRGLEETQYF. The CDR3 region has the DNA TGCGCCAGCAGCCAAAGGGACAGGGGTTTAGAGGAGACCCAGTACTTC. This chain uses TRBV4-1 with TRBJ2-5; 10 positions agree with TRBD1. V dropped 2 bases and J dropped 5; count of bases not matched to a gene: 8. Germline CDR1 MGHRA, CDR2 YSYEKL. The CDR3 has 16 residues.

This clone was picked up one time. This chain links TRBV5-4 with TRBJ2-6; TRBD1 is a possible D gene (6 bases). This CDR3 is built from 18 residues. Between the trimmed V and J ends, which lost 0 bases and 0 bases, there was a span of 13 bases. Germline CDR1 is SGHNT and CDR2 is YYREEE (reference sequence). CDR3 loop: CASSLAADSYSGANVLTF. CDR3 coding DNA: TGTGCCAGCAGCTTGGCCGCGGACAGCTACTCTGGGGCCAACGTCCTGACTTTC. Supplemented by reference TRBV5-4 and TRBJ2-6, the full variable domain reads ETGVTQSPTHLIKTRGQQVTLRCSSQSGHNTVSWYQQALGQGPQFIFQYYREEENGRGNFPPRFSGLQFPNYSSELNVNALELDDSALYLCASSLAADSYSGANVLTFGAGSRLTVL.

CDR3 in amino acids: CSVPSNRGGGTEAFF. CDR3 DNA: TGCAGCGTTCCATCTAACAGGGGCGGTGGCACTGAAGCTTTCTTT. The chain recombines TRBV29-1 with TRBJ1-1; 7 positions agree with TRBD1. V lost 5 bases, J lost 4 bases, and 13 bases stayed unmatched. Germline V lookup: CDR1 SQVTM, CDR2 ANQGSEA. There are 15 residues in the CDR3.

This chain uses TRBV11-2 with TRBJ2-6; 8 positions agree with TRBD1. Germline-derived CDR1 and CDR2 are SGHAT and FQNNGV. The junction had 4 bases not matched to a gene; V was cut back by 3 bases and J by 0 bases. This CDR3 has 17 amino acids. Here the CDR3 reads CASSLGTGFSGANVLTF. The CDR3 DNA reads TGTGCCAGCAGCTTGGGGACAGGTTTCTCTGGGGCCAACGTCCTGACTTTC. The whole variable domain, filled in from reference TRBV11-2 and TRBJ2-6, reads EAGVAQSPRYKIIEKRQSVAFWCNPISGHATLYWYQQILGQGPKLLIQFQNNGVVDDSQLPKDRFSAERLKGVDSTLKIQPAKLEDSAVYLCASSLGTGFSGANVLTFGAGSRLTVL.

The V gene is TRBV4-1, the J gene TRBJ1-2; possibly TRBD1 for D (5 bases). Trimming took 4 bases from V and 6 from J, leaving 15 bases between them. This CDR3 is built from 14 residues. CDR1 is MGHRA and CDR2 is YSYEKL in the germline V gene. The CDR3 reads CASSPVGTGNGYTF. The CDR3 region has the DNA TGCGCCAGCAGCCCCGTAGGGACTGGAAATGGCTACACCTTC.

The J gene is TRBJ1-4, the V gene TRBV15, with D maybe TRBD1 (5 bases). This CDR3 region has 15 residues. The germline V and J ends were trimmed by 1 base and 6 bases, with 12 bases remaining between them. The germline V gene has CDR1 LNHNV and CDR2 YYDKDF (reference sequence). This chain's CDR3 is CATSRARGSDEKLFF. DNA of the CDR3: TGTGCCACCAGCAGAGCTCGGGGGAGTGATGAAAAACTGTTTTTT.

This clone was found once. This sequence joins TRBV7-9 and TRBJ2-7; D remains ambiguous. This CDR3 is built from 15 residues. V lost 5 bases and J lost 0, with 14 bases in between. Germline loops: CDR1 SEHNR, CDR2 FQNEAQ (reference sequence). Here the CDR3 DNA reads TGTGCCAGCAGCCCGAAACTCAGGCACTCCTACGAGCAGTACTTC. It yields the protein CASSPKLRHSYEQYF.

The genes are TRBV21-1 and TRBJ1-1. TRBV21-1 is a known pseudogene. CDR3 length: 17 amino acids. The CDR3 nucleotides read TGTGCCAGCAGCAAAGCAAGGGTCCCAGGCTTGAACACTGAAGCTTTCTTT. Protein: CASSKARVPGLNTEAFF.

The J gene is TRBJ2-7, the V gene TRBV4-2; possible D gene TRBD2, 6 bases. The germline V gene has CDR1 LGHNA and CDR2 YNFKEQ. The CDR3 contains 17 residues. V gave up 2 bases and J gave up 5 bases, with 22 bases separating them. DNA of the CDR3: TGTGCCAGCAGCCAAACGACCTTGGGGGGAATCGTCAACGAGCAGTACTTC. This sequence encodes CASSQTTLGGIVNEQYF.

This clone was recorded only once. The chain is built from TRBV19 and TRBJ2-4; 8 nucleotides agree with TRBD1. CDR3 length equals 12 residues. With 5 bases clipped from V and 8 bases from J, the junction kept 2 bases outside the gene matches. Germline values: CDR1 LNHDA, CDR2 SQIVND (reference sequence). CDR3 DNA: TGTGCCAGTAGTTTGGACAGGGACATTCAGTACTTC. This encodes CASSLDRDIQYF.

The V call is TRBV7-3, the J call TRBJ2-2; perhaps D is TRBD1 or TRBD2 (5 bases each). The V gene's germline CDR1 is SGHTA and CDR2 FQGTGA. V was pared by 3 bases and J by 5 bases, with 10 bases between. The CDR3 is 14 amino acids. CDR3 bases: TGTGCCAGCAGCTTGGAAGGGGAGACCGGGGAGCTGTTTTTT. It yields the protein CASSLEGETGELFF.

The chain uses TRBV2 and TRBJ1-5; TRBD1 is a possible D gene (5 bases). Per the germline V gene, CDR1 is SNHLY and CDR2 is FYNNEI. The CDR3 extends over 13 amino acids. Trimming removed 3 bases from V and 9 bases from J, with 12 bases in between. The CDR3 sequence is CASSDGGVWPQHF. CDR3 in DNA: TGTGCCAGCAGTGATGGAGGGGTCTGGCCCCAGCATTTT.

The DNA for the CDR3 is TGTGCCAGCAGCTTAGAGGGCGGGAAGATCTATGAGCAGTTCTTC. Protein: CASSLEGGKIYEQFF. V usage is TRBV7-2 and J usage is TRBJ2-1; maybe TRBD2 (6 bases). The germline V gene encodes CDR1 SGHTA and CDR2 FQGNSA. The CDR3 covers 15 residues. Trimming removed 1 base from V and 8 bases from J, with 15 bases in between.

The chain carries TRBV29-1 and TRBJ1-3, with unresolved D. Per the germline V gene, CDR1 is SQVTM and CDR2 is ANQGSEA. The CDR3 runs to 13 residues. V was pared by 4 bases and J by 2 bases, with 9 bases between. The CDR3 region is CSVGRRTGNTIYF. CDR3 nucleotide sequence: TGCAGCGTTGGTCGACGGACTGGAAACACCATATATTTT.

The chain combines TRBV7-2 with TRBJ1-5, with no clear D. Germline V gene sequence: CDR1 SGHTA, CDR2 FQGNSA. V lost 1 base to trimming and J lost 1 base, with 8 bases between them. The CDR3 sequence is 15 residues long. In DNA, the CDR3 is TGTGCCAGCAGCTTAGATTGGCTGAGCAATCAGCCCCAGCATTTT. This sequence encodes CASSLDWLSNQPQHF.

The chain is built from TRBV11-2 and TRBJ2-7; weak D call: TRBD2 (6 bases). The CDR3 consists of 14 residues. The germline V and J ends were trimmed by 1 base and 2 bases, with 9 bases remaining between them. Per the germline V gene, CDR1 is SGHAT and CDR2 is FQNNGV. CDR3 DNA: TGTGCCAGCAGCTTAGGGGCGGGAACCTACGAGCAGTACTTC. The encoded protein is CASSLGAGTYEQYF.

This clone was seen only once. The V gene is TRBV4-3, the J gene TRBJ2-3, with D possibly being TRBD2 (7 bases). The CDR3 runs 20 residues. Germline lookup yields CDR1 LGHNA and CDR2 YSLEER. Trimming pared 0 bases from V and 1 base from J, leaving 23 bases between. DNA of the CDR3: TGCGCCAGCAGCCAAGAAGGCGGGGGCGCGGGGCGGGGACGCACAGATACGCAGTATTTT. It translates to CASSQEGGGAGRGRTDTQYF.

The V gene is TRBV5-4, the J gene TRBJ2-6; 9 bases are a match to TRBD1. The germline CDR1 and CDR2 sequences are SGHNT and YYREEE (reference sequence). V shed 5 bases and J 0 bases; nucleotides not matched to a gene: 6. This CDR3 has 17 residues. Here the CDR3 reads CASRRGQGNSGANVLTF. The CDR3, as DNA: TGTGCCAGCAGGAGGGGACAGGGTAACTCTGGGGCCAACGTCCTGACTTTC. Supplemented by reference TRBV5-4 and TRBJ2-6, the full variable domain reads ETGVTQSPTHLIKTRGQQVTLRCSSQSGHNTVSWYQQALGQGPQFIFQYYREEENGRGNFPPRFSGLQFPNYSSELNVNALELDDSALYLCASRRGQGNSGANVLTFGAGSRLTVL.

The chain carries TRBV5-1 and TRBJ2-7; 8 bases match TRBD2. Germline values: CDR1 SGHRS, CDR2 YFSETQ. J lost 8 bases, V lost 0 bases, and 4 bases had no gene match. This CDR3 has 13 residues. The CDR3 spells CASSLELAEKQYF. Here the CDR3 DNA reads TGCGCCAGCAGCTTGGAACTAGCGGAAAAGCAGTACTTC.